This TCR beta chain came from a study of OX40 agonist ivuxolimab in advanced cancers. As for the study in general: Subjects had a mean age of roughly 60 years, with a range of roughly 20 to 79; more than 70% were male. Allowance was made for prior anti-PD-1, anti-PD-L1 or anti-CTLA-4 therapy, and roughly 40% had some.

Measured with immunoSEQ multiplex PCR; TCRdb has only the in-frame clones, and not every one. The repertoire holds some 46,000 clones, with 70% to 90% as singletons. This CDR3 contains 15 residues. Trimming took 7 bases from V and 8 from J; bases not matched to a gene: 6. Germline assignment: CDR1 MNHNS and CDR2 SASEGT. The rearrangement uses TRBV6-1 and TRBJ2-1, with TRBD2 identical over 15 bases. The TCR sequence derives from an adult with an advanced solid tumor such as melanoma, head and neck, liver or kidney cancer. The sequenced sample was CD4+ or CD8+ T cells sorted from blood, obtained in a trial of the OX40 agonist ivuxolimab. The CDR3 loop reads CASIAGTSGRHEQFF. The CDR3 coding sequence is TGTGCCAGCATCGCGGGGACTAGCGGGAGGCATGAGCAGTTCTTC.